These 18 T cell receptor beta chains were sequenced from one sample in a study of early T cells in non-severe SARS-CoV-2 infection. One entry per CDR3 protein, called by TCRdb with MiXCR from the 5' RACE reads. Of fewer than 35,000 distinct CDR3 sequences listed, approximately 7% are singletons. Sequenced: whole blood. The receptors come from an adult who was a healthcare worker with PCR-confirmed SARS-CoV-2 infection or an uninfected control (not recorded which).

Many counts were recorded for this clonotype. The chain combines TRBV5-1 with TRBJ1-2; 10 bases are a match to TRBD1. The germline gives CDR1 SGHRS, CDR2 YFSETQ. V shed 4 bases and J 6 bases; nucleotides not matched to a gene: 9. CDR3 length: 15 amino acids. The CDR3 region has the DNA TGCGCCAGCAGCCCCGGGACAGGGGAGGCGCATGGCTACACCTTC. Its translation is CASSPGTGEAHGYTF.

This clonotype showed up many times. This rearrangement joins TRBV7-6 to TRBJ2-5; the match to TRBD1 covers 7 bases. CDR3 length equals 17 residues. The V gene's germline CDR1 is SGHVS and CDR2 FNYEAQ. With V trimmed by 5 bases and J by 2 bases, 14 bases remained unmatched. For the CDR3, the DNA is TGTGCCAGCAGCGCGGAATCCGGGACAGTTGGACAAGAGACCCAGTACTTC. It translates to CASSAESGTVGQETQYF.

This clonotype was counted only a few times. Germline is not matched at one junction end, which may reflect a read error. CDR3 in amino acids: CASSLGLAGNNGQFF. CDR3 nucleotide sequence: TGTGCCAGCAGTTTAGGACTAGCGGGAAATAATGGGCAGTTCTTC. The V call is TRBV12-3 or TRBV12-4, the J call TRBJ2-1, with 11 bases lining up with TRBD2. The CDR3 extends over 15 amino acids.

This clonotype was counted once. A much larger clone sits a single nucleotide away, making a read error possible. This sequence joins TRBV20-1 and TRBJ1-4; D not certain. The CDR3 contains 14 residues. Per the germline V gene, CDR1 is DFQATT and CDR2 is SNEGSKA (reference sequence). CDR3 DNA: TGCAGTGCTCCCCGGGGAGGATCCAATGAAAAACTGCTTTTT. Amino acid sequence: CSAPRGGSNEKLLF.

This clonotype was observed at least ten times. The chain employs TRBV20-1 and TRBJ2-7; perhaps TRBD1 as D (6 bases). The V gene lost 7 bases and the J gene lost 6 bases, with 16 bases spanning the gap. Germline V gene data show CDR1 as DFQATT and CDR2 as SNEGSKA (reference sequence). CDR3 size: 12 residues. Here the CDR3 DNA reads TGCAGTGTGGGTCGACAGGTTTCCGAGCAGTACTTC. This codes for CSVGRQVSEQYF.

The chain's CDR3 is CSVEDLSQANYGYTF. DNA for the CDR3: TGCAGCGTTGAAGATCTTAGCCAGGCTAACTATGGCTACACCTTC. The chain links TRBV29-1 to TRBJ1-2; D is ambiguous. Trimming pared 0 bases from V and 0 bases from J, leaving 11 bases between. Germline loops: CDR1 SQVTM, CDR2 ANQGSEA. This CDR3 is 15 amino acids long.

This clonotype has at least ten counts. V and J are TRBV6-5 and TRBJ1-1, with TRBD1 matching over 9 bases. The germline gives CDR1 MNHEY, CDR2 SVGAGI. This CDR3 contains 16 residues. V trimming: 8 bases; J trimming: 4 bases; junction bases outside the gene matches: 14. The CDR3 region is CASRNRDRVFSTEAFF. CDR3 DNA: TGTGCCAGCCGGAACCGGGACAGGGTTTTTAGCACTGAAGCTTTCTTT.

This clonotype came up many times. V usage is TRBV19 and J usage is TRBJ2-7, with 10 positions matching TRBD2. With V trimmed by 5 bases and J by 7 bases, 8 bases remained unmatched. CDR1 and CDR2 from the germline V gene are LNHDA and SQIVND (reference sequence). CDR3 length: 14 amino acids. The CDR3 DNA sequence: TGTGCCAGTAGTGCCGGACTAGCGGATGGAGAGCAGTACTTC. This translates into CASSAGLADGEQYF.

This clonotype appeared a few times. The chain carries TRBV29-1 and TRBJ2-1, with 12 bases lining up with TRBD2. Per germline, CDR1 SQVTM and CDR2 ANQGSEA. This CDR3 spans 17 amino acids. The V and J ends lost 4 bases and 0 bases, in that order; junction bases with no gene match: 7. CDR3 DNA sequence: TGCAGCGTTGCCGGGACTAGCGGGCAGAGCTCCTACAATGAGCAGTTCTTC. Its protein product is CSVAGTSGQSSYNEQFF.

By share, this clonotype ranks as medium-sized. The chain couples TRBV20-1 to TRBJ1-6; D might be TRBD1 (6 bases). The CDR3 has 16 amino acids. V lost 4 bases to trimming and J lost 6 bases, with 19 bases between them. The germline V gene encodes CDR1 DFQATT and CDR2 SNEGSKA (reference sequence). The DNA for the CDR3 is TGCAGTGCTACGGACATACAGGGAGGGTTTAATTCACCCCTCCACTTT. This codes for CSATDIQGGFNSPLHF.

This clonotype was picked up many times. The rearrangement uses TRBV6-1 and TRBJ2-2; 10 bases fit TRBD2. V lost 7 bases and J lost 5; bases outside the gene matches: 7. Germline CDR1 MNHNS, CDR2 SASEGT. The CDR3 has 15 amino acids. The CDR3 protein is CASTYLAGETGELFF. In nucleotides, the CDR3 is TGTGCCAGCACATATCTAGCGGGAGAGACCGGGGAGCTGTTTTTT.

At least ten counts were recorded for this clonotype. This sequence joins TRBV20-1 and TRBJ2-5, with D possibly TRBD2 on 8 matching bases. Trimming took 3 bases from V and 7 from J, leaving 18 bases between them. CDR1 and CDR2 (germline): DFQATT, SNEGSKA (reference sequence). This CDR3 is 14 amino acids long. CDR3 residues: CSARRTSPGGTQYF. CDR3 in DNA: TGCAGTGCTAGGCGGACTAGCCCAGGGGGGACCCAGTACTTC.

This clonotype was observed at least ten times. This chain uses TRBV20-1 with TRBJ1-5; D remains ambiguous. The CDR3 has 11 residues. CDR1 DFQATT and CDR2 SNEGSKA come from the germline V gene (reference sequence). V gave up 0 bases and J gave up 11 bases, with 8 bases separating them. CDR3 residues: CSARDRRAQHF. In DNA form, the CDR3 reads TGCAGTGCTAGAGATAGAAGGGCCCAGCATTTT.

This clonotype was detected ten times or more. The chain links TRBV25-1 to TRBJ2-7, with 7 nucleotides matching TRBD1. Germline CDR1 reads MGHDK; CDR2 reads SYGVNS. The J segment lost 4 bases and the V segment lost 3 bases, leaving 9 bases of the junction unmatched. The CDR3 extends over 15 amino acids. CDR3 DNA sequence: TGTGCCAGCAGTGATGGACAGGAAGTGGGGTACGAGCAGTACTTC. Its protein is CASSDGQEVGYEQYF.

At least ten counts were recorded for this clonotype. J is TRBJ2-2 and V is TRBV11-2; TRBD2 matches at 9 bases. The CDR3 covers 15 residues. Per the germline V gene, CDR1 is SGHAT and CDR2 is FQNNGV. V trimming: 3 bases; J trimming: 7 bases; junction bases outside the gene matches: 6. CDR3: CASSFSGSQLGELFF. The CDR3 nucleotides read TGTGCCAGCAGCTTTAGCGGGAGCCAACTCGGGGAGCTGTTTTTT.

This clonotype was detected ten times or more. The chain employs TRBV12-3 or TRBV12-4 and TRBJ2-1; D possibly corresponds to TRBD2 (6 bases). This CDR3 is 16 amino acids long. V shed 6 bases and J shed 2 bases, with 17 bases lying between them. CDR3 sequence (DNA): TGTGCCAGCAGCTTAAGCGTAGCGGACACCTACAATGAGCAGTTCTTC. Its protein is CASSLSVADTYNEQFF.

The CDR3, as DNA: TGCGCCAGCAGCCAAGATCAGCTAATCGACACAGATACGCAGTATTTT. Encoded protein: CASSQDQLIDTDTQYF. J is TRBJ2-3 and V is TRBV4-3; D call uncertain. Trimming pared 0 bases from V and 2 bases from J, leaving 12 bases between. The CDR3 has 16 amino acids. The germline CDR1 and CDR2 sequences are LGHNA and YSLEER.

This clonotype was counted at least ten times. The chain recombines TRBV19 with TRBJ2-3, with 10 bases identical to TRBD2. The CDR3 sequence is 16 residues long. Germline trimming cut 7 bases from V and 2 bases from J; bases unmatched to any gene: 9. The V gene's germline CDR1 is LNHDA and CDR2 SQIVND (reference sequence). The CDR3 region is CASTAGTSVHTDTQYF. The CDR3 coding sequence is TGTGCCAGTACGGCAGGGACTAGCGTACACACAGATACGCAGTATTTT. Full variable domain (rest looked up from reference TRBV19 and TRBJ2-3): DGGITQSPKYLFRKEGQNVTLSCEQNLNHDAMYWYRQDPGQGLRLIYYSQIVNDFQKGDIAEGYSVSREKKESFPLTVTSAQKNPTAFYLCASTAGTSVHTDTQYFGPGTRLTVL.